This TCR beta chain was captured by sequencing in a study of blood T cell repertoires in COVID-19. Study overall: The samples span acute and convalescent COVID-19 from the United States, Italy and Spain.

Participant-given clinical history determined each cohort assignment. This CDR3 is built from 14 residues. Trimming removed 4 bases from V and 10 bases from J; junction bases left unmatched: 6. Germline V gene data show CDR1 as ENHRY and CDR2 as SYGVKD. Generated by immunoSEQ multiplex PCR, the TCRdb table keeps only in-frame clones and is missing some. The table includes 260,000 or so clones, 83% detected once. The chain couples TRBV10-3 to TRBJ2-1, with 11 bases fitting TRBD2. The clonotype originates from a woman in her 40s who had been exposed to COVID-19. Sequenced: PBMCs or T cells enriched from blood (not recorded which). CDR3 in amino acids: CAISVASGGNEQFF. The DNA for the CDR3 is TGTGCCATCAGTGTCGCTAGCGGGGGGAACGAGCAGTTCTTC.